This T cell receptor beta chain came from a study of blood T cell repertoires in COVID-19. Study-level background: Sites across the United States, Italy and Spain contributed samples from acute and convalescent COVID-19. PBMCs, B-cell-depleted T cells, or T cells were the source of the cDNA or gDNA that made up the material.

The table came from immunoSEQ multiplex PCR; TCRdb's copy has only in-frame clones and leaves some out. The sample holds fewer than 450,000 clones; about nine tenths are singletons and the top ten take nearly 6.5%. With 8 bases clipped from V and 1 base from J, the junction kept 8 bases outside the gene matches. This CDR3 has 14 residues. Germline V CDR1 and CDR2: MGHRA, YSYEKL. During active infection, Seattle patients enrolled and were then monitored through disease. The clonotype was recovered from a woman in her fifties or sixties with COVID-19, enrolled during active disease. The sequencing input was peripheral blood. V and J are TRBV4-1 and TRBJ2-7; TRBD1 matches 7 bases. The DNA of the CDR3 is TGCGCCAGCTCTACGAACAGGGGTTCCTACGAGCAGTACTTC. The encoded protein is CASSTNRGSYEQYF.